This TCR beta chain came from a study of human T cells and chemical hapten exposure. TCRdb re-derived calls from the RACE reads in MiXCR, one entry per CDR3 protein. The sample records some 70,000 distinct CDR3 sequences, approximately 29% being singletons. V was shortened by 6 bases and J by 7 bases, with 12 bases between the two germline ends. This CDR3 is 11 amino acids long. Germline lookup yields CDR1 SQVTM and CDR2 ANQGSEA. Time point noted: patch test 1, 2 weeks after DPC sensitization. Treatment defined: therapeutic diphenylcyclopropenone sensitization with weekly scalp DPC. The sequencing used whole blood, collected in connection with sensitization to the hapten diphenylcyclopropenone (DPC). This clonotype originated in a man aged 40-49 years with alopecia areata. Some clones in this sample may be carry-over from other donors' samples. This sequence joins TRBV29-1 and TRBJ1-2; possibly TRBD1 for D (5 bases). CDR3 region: CSVQVTVGYTF. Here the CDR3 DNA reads TGCAGCGTCCAAGTGACAGTTGGCTACACCTTC.